This entry concerns a single TCR beta chain. The antigen remains unidentified. The data are from a study of cytotoxic CD8 clonotypes in ibrutinib-treated CLL. General study findings and limits: Having risen at ibrutinib response, clonality had fallen back toward baseline by progression.

TCRdb keeps only in-frame clones here, not all; method: immunoSEQ multiplex PCR. The table shows about 23,000 clones, with roughly three quarters occurring only once. The starting material was PBMCs, obtained after 24 months of ibrutinib treatment. The TCR originated in a human donor with chronic lymphocytic leukemia.

The CDR3 nucleotides read TGCGCCAGCAGCCAGCAAGGCCGGGCTAGCACAGATACGCAGTATTTT. Protein product: CASSQQGRASTDTQYF. The chain employs TRBV5-1 and TRBJ2-3; D ambiguous. CDR3 length equals 16 residues. The ends were cut back, 4 bases at V and 0 bases at J, with 15 bases in the middle. The germline CDR1 and CDR2 sequences are SGHRS and YFSETQ.